This paragraph reports one T cell receptor (beta chain). The data were obtained in a study of blood T cell repertoires in COVID-19. CDR3 size: 18 residues. From germline, CDR1 is SGDLS and CDR2 YYNGEE. V trimming: 3 bases; J trimming: 4 bases; junction bases outside the gene matches: 18. Produced via immunoSEQ multiplex PCR; TCRdb's table is partial and in-frame only. The sample includes a few hundred thousand clones, around nine tenths of them seen just once. The chain joins TRBV9 to TRBJ2-5; 7 positions match TRBD1. This TCR came from a woman in her seventies with COVID-19, enrolled during active disease. The sample consisted of peripheral blood. The CDR3 reads CASSDALDPKGQRETQYF. The CDR3 bases are TGTGCCAGCAGCGATGCACTGGACCCTAAGGGACAGCGAGAGACCCAGTACTTC. The entire variable domain, with the rest obtained from reference TRBV9 and TRBJ2-5, is as follows: DSGVTQTPKHLITATGQRVTLRCSPRSGDLSVYWYQQSLDQGLQFLIQYYNGEERAKGNILERFSAQQFPDLHSELNLSSLELGDSALYFCASSDALDPKGQRETQYFGPGTRLLVL.